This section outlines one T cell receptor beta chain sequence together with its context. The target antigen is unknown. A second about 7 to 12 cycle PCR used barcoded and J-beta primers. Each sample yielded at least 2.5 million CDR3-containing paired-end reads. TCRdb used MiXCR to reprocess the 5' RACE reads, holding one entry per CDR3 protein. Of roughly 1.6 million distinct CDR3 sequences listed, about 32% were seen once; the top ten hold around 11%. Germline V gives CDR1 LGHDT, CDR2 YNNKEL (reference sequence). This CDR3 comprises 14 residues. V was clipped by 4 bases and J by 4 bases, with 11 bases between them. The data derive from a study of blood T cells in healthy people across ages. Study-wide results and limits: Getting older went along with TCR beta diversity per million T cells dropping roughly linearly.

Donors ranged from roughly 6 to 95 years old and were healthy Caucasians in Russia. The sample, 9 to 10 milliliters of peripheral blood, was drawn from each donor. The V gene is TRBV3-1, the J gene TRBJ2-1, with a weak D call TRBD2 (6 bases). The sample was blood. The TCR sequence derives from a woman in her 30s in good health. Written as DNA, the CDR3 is TGTGCCAGCAGCCCGGAGGGCCGGTACAATGAGCAGTTCTTC. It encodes CASSPEGRYNEQFF.